The rows below give T cell receptor beta chains drawn from one sample of a study of OX40 agonist ivuxolimab in advanced cancers. Profiling relied on immunoSEQ multiplex PCR, and the TCRdb table lists in-frame clones only, not all of them. The sample holds tens of thousands of clones, around 84% seen once. The starting material was CD4+ or CD8+ T cells sorted from blood, obtained in a trial of the OX40 agonist ivuxolimab. The receptors shown here come from an adult with an advanced solid tumor such as melanoma, head and neck, liver or kidney cancer. Each CDR3 is given with its conserved first and last residue. D genes are given only for firm matches. Part of the rows lack a size; the others show once, few, many or a class for expanded clones.

CDR3 protein | CDR3 DNA | D gene | V gene | clone size | J gene
CASSLVRDRDEKLFF | TGTGCCAGCTCACTCGTCCGGGACAGAGATGAAAAACTGTTTTTT | TRBD1 | TRBV18 | NA | TRBJ1-4
CASRLVGRETQYF | TGTGCCAGCAGACTCGTTGGGCGAGAGACCCAGTACTTC | NA | TRBV7-2 | NA | TRBJ2-5
CASSRTGTTDTQYF | TGTGCCAGCTCACGGACGGGGACCACAGATACGCAGTATTTT | NA | TRBV18 | once | TRBJ2-3
CASRTSGELNTGELFF | TGCGCCAGTAGGACTAGCGGGGAACTGAACACCGGGGAGCTGTTTTTT | TRBD2 | TRBV5-1 | NA | TRBJ2-2
CASSFGQGRTGELFF | TGTGCCAGCAGCTTTGGACAGGGGCGCACCGGGGAGCTGTTTTTT | TRBD1 | TRBV7-2 | NA | TRBJ2-2
CASSLAGPGTNEKLFF | TGCGCCAGCAGCTTGGCAGGGCCTGGGACTAATGAAAAACTGTTTTTT | NA | TRBV5-1 | NA | TRBJ1-4
CASSQERGLDSPLHF | TGCGCCAGCAGCCAAGAGCGGGGTTTGGATTCACCCCTCCACTTT | NA | TRBV4-1 | NA | TRBJ1-6
CASSGFVQGAGGYTF | TGTGCCAGCAGTGGATTCGTACAGGGGGCGGGAGGCTACACCTTC | TRBD1 | TRBV6-1 | NA | TRBJ1-2
CASSLGQGAYGYTF | TGTGCCAGCAGCTTAGGACAGGGGGCCTATGGCTACACCTTC | TRBD1 | TRBV2 | NA | TRBJ1-2
CASSSAPGTSGTGLYNEQFF | TGTGCCAGCAGCTCAGCACCCGGGACTAGCGGGACGGGCTTATACAATGAGCAGTTCTTC | TRBD2 | TRBV7-2 | NA | TRBJ2-1
CASSRQGTALGYEQYF | TGCGCCAGCAGCAGACAGGGTACAGCGCTAGGGTACGAGCAGTACTTC | TRBD1 | TRBV4-1 | NA | TRBJ2-7
CASSQDAGAIGEAFF | TGTGCCAGCAGCCAAGATGCGGGGGCTATTGGTGAAGCTTTCTTT | NA | TRBV4-2 | NA | TRBJ1-1
CASSRQPSTYGYTF | TGTGCCAGCTCCCGACAACCCTCGACATATGGCTACACCTTC | NA | TRBV5-6 | NA | TRBJ1-2
CASSQTKAGPSYEQYF | TGTGCCAGCAGCCAGACTAAAGCGGGGCCGTCCTACGAGCAGTACTTC | TRBD2 | TRBV4-2 | NA | TRBJ2-7
CASKTGTNTYEQYF | TGTGCCAGCAAGACCGGGACAAATACCTACGAGCAGTACTTC | NA | TRBV2 | NA | TRBJ2-7
CASSEAHGQTYGYTF | TGTGCCAGCAGTGAAGCCCACGGCCAGACCTATGGCTACACCTTC | NA | TRBV6-1 | NA | TRBJ1-2
CASSSGQGSNYGYTF | TGTGCCAGCAGTTCCGGACAGGGTTCGAACTATGGCTACACCTTC | TRBD1 | TRBV6-1 | NA | TRBJ1-2
CASRRTGAGEQFF | TGTGCCAGTAGGCGGACAGGGGCTGGCGAGCAGTTCTTC | TRBD1 | TRBV19 | NA | TRBJ2-1
CASSTHRTGELFF | TGTGCCAGCAGCACACACAGAACCGGGGAGCTGTTTTTT | NA | TRBV11-2 | NA | TRBJ2-2
CASSTGPGGLSNQPQHF | TGTGCCAGCAGCACAGGCCCAGGGGGCCTGAGCAATCAGCCCCAGCATTTT | TRBD1 | TRBV5-5 | once | TRBJ1-5
CSVSPLYGYTF | TGCAGCGTCTCCCCCCTCTATGGCTACACCTTC | NA | TRBV29-1 | NA | TRBJ1-2
CASSSRQGLIYEQFF | TGTGCCAGCAGCTCCCGACAGGGGCTAATCTATGAGCAGTTCTTC | TRBD1 | TRBV7-6 | NA | TRBJ2-1
CASSAPWLAGATDTQYF | TGTGCCAGCAGCGCCCCCTGGCTAGCGGGGGCCACAGATACGCAGTATTTT | TRBD2 | TRBV9 | NA | TRBJ2-3
CASRANNQPQHF | TGTGCCAGTCGGGCCAACAATCAGCCCCAGCATTTT | NA | TRBV19 | NA | TRBJ1-5
CASSYSGQGHTEAFF | TGTGCCAGCAGTTACTCGGGACAGGGGCACACTGAAGCTTTCTTT | TRBD1 | TRBV6-5 | NA | TRBJ1-1
CASRGQPPEMNTEAFF | TGTGCCAGTAGAGGTCAGCCCCCCGAGATGAACACTGAAGCTTTCTTT | NA | TRBV19 | NA | TRBJ1-1
CASSQDYRRKETQYF | TGCGCCAGCAGCCAAGATTACAGGCGGAAAGAGACCCAGTACTTC | NA | TRBV4-1 | NA | TRBJ2-5
CASSLPSRLAGSHNEQFF | TGTGCCAGCAGCCTACCAAGTCGACTAGCGGGGAGTCACAATGAGCAGTTCTTC | TRBD2 | TRBV7-8 | NA | TRBJ2-1
CASDATGGWEKLFF | TGTGCCAGCGACGCGACAGGGGGCTGGGAAAAACTGTTTTTT | TRBD1 | TRBV6-1 | NA | TRBJ1-4
CASNPGTTNEKLFF | TGTGCCAGCAACCCAGGGACAACTAATGAAAAACTGTTTTTT | NA | TRBV2 | NA | TRBJ1-4
CASRVGTGYNQPQHF | TGCGCCAGCAGGGTGGGGACAGGGTACAATCAGCCCCAGCATTTT | TRBD1 | TRBV10-2 | NA | TRBJ1-5
CASVTTGVDGYTF | TGTGCCAGCGTGACTACAGGGGTGGATGGCTACACCTTC | TRBD1 | TRBV25-1 | NA | TRBJ1-2
CASSRVPPPYGYTF | TGTGCCAGTAGTAGAGTACCACCCCCCTATGGCTACACCTTC | NA | TRBV19 | NA | TRBJ1-2
CASRRPGSSHNEQFF | TGTGCCAGCAGGCGCCCGGGGAGCTCCCACAATGAGCAGTTCTTC | NA | TRBV11-2 | NA | TRBJ2-1
CASSFSSRGTDTQYF | TGCGCCAGCAGCTTCTCATCCCGTGGGACAGATACGCAGTATTTT | NA | TRBV5-1 | NA | TRBJ2-3
CASSYDDRANTEAFF | TGTGCCAGCAGTTACGACGACAGGGCGAACACTGAAGCTTTCTTT | TRBD1 | TRBV6-5 | NA | TRBJ1-1